A selection of T cell receptor beta chains follows, all from one sample in a study of Graves' ophthalmopathy and Graves' hyperthyroidism. TCRdb passed the multiplex PCR reads through MiXCR, listing each CDR3 protein once. The data show roughly 420,000 distinct CDR3 sequences, 20% to 25% seen once. Sequences were obtained from peripheral blood. The receptor set was obtained from a woman younger than 30 with stable Graves' hyperthyroidism. CDR3s include the opening cysteine and the closing phenylalanine or tryptophan. The D gene is left open where the match is weak. Part of the rows lack a size; the others show once, few, many or a class for expanded clones.

d_call | j_call | clone_size | v_call | cdr3_nt | cdr3_aa
. | TRBJ1-2 | many | TRBV6-1 | TGTGCCAGCAGACCACCTACAGGCGACTATGGCTACACCTTC | CASRPPTGDYGYTF
. | TRBJ2-7 | many | TRBV7-2 | TGTGCCAGCAGCTTAGGGACACATGGGCAGCAGTACTTC | CASSLGTHGQQYF
. | TRBJ2-7 | many | TRBV5-1 | TGCGCCAGCACCCGGGAAGGGGAGGACGAGCAGTACTTC | CASTREGEDEQYF
. | TRBJ2-7 | once | TRBV14 | TGTGCCAACGGCGGGACTGACTCCTACGAGCAGTACTTC | CANGGTDSYEQYF
. | TRBJ1-6 | . | TRBV20-1 | TGCAGTGCTAGCAACCGTCCCGGGGATTCACCCCTCCACTTT | CSASNRPGDSPLHF
TRBD1 | TRBJ1-2 | many | TRBV27 | TGTGCCAGCAGTAAGACAGGGCTTTGGGGCTACACCTTC | CASSKTGLWGYTF
. | TRBJ2-7 | many | TRBV5-1 | TGCGCCAGCAGCTTGCCCCGGGACGACCTCTACGAGCAGTACTTC | CASSLPRDDLYEQYF
. | TRBJ2-7 | . | TRBV19 | TGTTCCAGTAGTCCCGGGAGCTCCTACGAGCAGTACTTC | CSSSPGSSYEQYF
. | TRBJ2-7 | many | TRBV5-1 | TGCGCCAGCAGCGCCTGGCAGGGGCGTGGCGAGCAGTACTTC | CASSAWQGRGEQYF
. | TRBJ2-7 | many | TRBV7-2 | TGTGCCAGCAGCTTAGGTCCGGAAGACGAGCAGTACTTC | CASSLGPEDEQYF
. | TRBJ2-4 | many | TRBV11-2 | TGTGCCAGCAGCCCCAAGTCGGGGAGTAGTAGAGGGGTTTTCGCCAAAAACATTCAGTACTTC | CASSPKSGSSRGVFAKNIQYF